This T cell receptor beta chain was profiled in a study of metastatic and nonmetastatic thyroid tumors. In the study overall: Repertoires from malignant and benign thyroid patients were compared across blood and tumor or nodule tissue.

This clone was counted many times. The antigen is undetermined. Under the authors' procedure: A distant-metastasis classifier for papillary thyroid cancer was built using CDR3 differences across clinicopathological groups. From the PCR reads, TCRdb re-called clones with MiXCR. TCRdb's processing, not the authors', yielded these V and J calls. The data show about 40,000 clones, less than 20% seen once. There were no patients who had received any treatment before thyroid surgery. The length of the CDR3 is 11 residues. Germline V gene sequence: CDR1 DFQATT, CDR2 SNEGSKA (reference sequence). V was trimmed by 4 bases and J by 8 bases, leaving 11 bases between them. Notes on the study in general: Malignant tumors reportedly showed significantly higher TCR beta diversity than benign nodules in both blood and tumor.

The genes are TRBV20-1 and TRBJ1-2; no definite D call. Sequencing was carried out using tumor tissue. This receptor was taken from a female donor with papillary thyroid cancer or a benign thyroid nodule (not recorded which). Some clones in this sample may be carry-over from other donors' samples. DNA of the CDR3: TGCAGTGCTATCCGCCTCCCCGGCTACACCTTC. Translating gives CSAIRLPGYTF.